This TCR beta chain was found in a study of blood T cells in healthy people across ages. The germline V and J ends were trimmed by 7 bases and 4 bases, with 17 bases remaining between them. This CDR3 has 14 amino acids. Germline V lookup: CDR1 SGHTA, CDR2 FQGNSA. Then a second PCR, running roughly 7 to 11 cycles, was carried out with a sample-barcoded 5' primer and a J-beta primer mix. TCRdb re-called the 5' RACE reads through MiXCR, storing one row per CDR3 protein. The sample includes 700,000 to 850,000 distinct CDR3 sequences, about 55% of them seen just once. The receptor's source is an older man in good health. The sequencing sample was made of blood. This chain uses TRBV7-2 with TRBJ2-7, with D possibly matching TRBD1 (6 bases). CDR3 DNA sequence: TGTGCCAGCACCCTGAGGGGGTTTCGATACGAGCAGTACTTC. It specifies CASTLRGFRYEQYF.